These 32 T cell receptor beta chains originate from one sample sequenced in a study of control samples from healthy donors and cancer patients. The method was immunoSEQ multiplex PCR; TCRdb's version includes in-frame clones alone and lacks a portion of them. The sample holds 150,000 or so clones; 93% are singletons and the top ten take more than 4.5%. Sequenced sample: blood. These receptors all stem from a man aged 18-30 years in good health.

The V call is TRBV19, the J call TRBJ1-5; D gene uncertain. This CDR3 region has 14 residues. Trimming left V 0 bases short and J 10 bases short, with 13 bases between. CDR1 is LNHDA, CDR2 SQIVND, per germline (reference sequence). The CDR3 is CASSIDPDQDPQHF. For the CDR3, the DNA is TGTGCCAGTAGTATAGATCCCGACCAGGACCCCCAGCATTTT.

The V gene is TRBV28, the J gene TRBJ2-3; 8 nucleotides match TRBD1. This CDR3 has 14 residues. Trimming at V came to 5 bases and at J to 3 bases, leaving 4 bases not matched to a gene. Germline V gene sequence: CDR1 MDHEN, CDR2 SYDVKM. The CDR3 here is CASSARTGTDTQYF. In DNA form, the CDR3 reads TGTGCCAGCAGTGCCCGGACAGGGACAGATACGCAGTATTTT.

This chain links TRBV5-5 with TRBJ2-1; 8 bases match TRBD1. The CDR3 length is 16 residues. Germline CDR1 is SGHKS and CDR2 is YYEKEE (reference sequence). V trimming: 3 bases; J trimming: 2 bases; junction bases outside the gene matches: 7. CDR3 protein: CASSSGTGGPYNEQFF. In nucleotides, the CDR3 is TGTGCCAGCAGCTCTGGTACAGGGGGACCCTACAATGAGCAGTTCTTC.

This clone was observed once. The gene calls are TRBV6-5 and TRBJ1-5; D uncertain. In germline, CDR1 is MNHEY, CDR2 SVGAGI. Trimming removed 5 bases at V and 5 bases at J, with 13 bases between. The CDR3 contains 14 residues. CDR3 region: CASSRRRIDQPQHF. The CDR3 nucleotides are TGTGCCAGCAGTCGACGACGGATTGATCAGCCCCAGCATTTT.

This clone showed up just once. The CDR3 DNA is TGTGCCAGTAGTGACCGGGACACCAACAATCAGCCCCAGCATTTT. Translation: CASSDRDTNNQPQHF. The rearrangement uses TRBV19 and TRBJ1-5; TRBD1 is a possible D gene (6 bases). CDR3 length: 15 residues. CDR1 and CDR2 (germline): LNHDA, SQIVND (reference sequence). Trimming shortened V by 5 bases and J by 3 bases, and 14 bases separated the two germline ends.

The chain joins TRBV3-1 (or the pseudogene TRBV3-2) to TRBJ1-2, with 8 bases that match TRBD1. Germline lookup yields CDR1 LGHDT and CDR2 YNNKEL (reference sequence). The CDR3 sequence is 12 residues long. The V segment lost 2 bases and the J segment 14 bases; nucleotides outside the gene matches: 7. CDR3 sequence: CASSQSGQETTF. The CDR3 nucleotides are TGTGCCAGCAGCCAATCGGGACAGGAGACAACCTTC.

The rearrangement joins TRBV4-1 to TRBJ1-1, with D maybe TRBD1 (6 bases). Trimming took off 4 bases at V and 4 bases at J, with 10 bases between the two ends. Germline assignment: CDR1 MGHRA and CDR2 YSYEKL. The CDR3 is 13 amino acids. The CDR3 region is CASSREGGTEAFF. The DNA of the CDR3 is TGCGCCAGCAGCCGGGAGGGGGGCACTGAAGCTTTCTTT.

The chain joins TRBV19 to TRBJ1-1, with 7 bases lining up with TRBD1. The CDR3 covers 13 residues. Germline V lookup: CDR1 LNHDA, CDR2 SQIVND (reference sequence). J lost 4 bases, V lost 5 bases, and 4 bases had no gene match. The DNA of the CDR3 is TGTGCCAGTAGTCCCGGGACAGTCACTGAAGCTTTCTTT. Amino acids: CASSPGTVTEAFF.

The gene calls are TRBV27 and TRBJ1-4; 9 nucleotides agree with TRBD1. The V and J ends lost 4 bases and 2 bases, in that order; junction bases with no gene match: 2. Germline CDR1 is MNHEY and CDR2 is SMNVEV (reference sequence). The CDR3 length is 15 residues. The DNA for the CDR3 is TGTGCCAGCAGTTGGACAGGGGAGACTAATGAAAAACTGTTTTTT. It specifies CASSWTGETNEKLFF.

The chain links TRBV19 to TRBJ2-7, with D possibly being TRBD1 (5 bases). Germline CDR1 is LNHDA and CDR2 is SQIVND (reference sequence). Trimming cost V 2 bases and J 4 bases, with 15 bases left between them. The CDR3 is 15 residues long. The CDR3 region is CASSISGLDAYEQYF. In nucleotides, the CDR3 is TGTGCCAGTAGTATATCAGGGCTTGATGCGTACGAGCAGTACTTC.

V is TRBV14 and J is TRBJ2-1, with 12 nucleotides matching TRBD2. Trimming removed 4 bases from V and 5 bases from J; junction bases left unmatched: 3. There are 15 residues in the CDR3. In germline, CDR1 is SGHDN, CDR2 FVKESK. The DNA for the CDR3 is TGTGCCAGCAGCCCCACTAGCGGGAGGAACAATGAGCAGTTCTTC. It is translated as CASSPTSGRNNEQFF. Full variable domain (outside the CDR3, taken from reference TRBV14 and TRBJ2-1): EAGVTQFPSHSVIEKGQTVTLRCDPISGHDNLYWYRRVMGKEIKFLLHFVKESKQDESGMPNNRFLAERTGGTYSTLKVQPAELEDSGVYFCASSPTSGRNNEQFFGPGTRLTVL.

This rearrangement joins TRBV28 to TRBJ2-7, with D perhaps TRBD1 (6 bases). V was shortened by 6 bases and J by 4 bases, with 22 bases between the two germline ends. The CDR3 contains 16 residues. Germline V gene data show CDR1 as MDHEN and CDR2 as SYDVKM. CDR3 DNA: TGTGCCAGCAGACCTCCGAGTCCGGGACAAACATACGAGCAGTACTTC. Amino acids: CASRPPSPGQTYEQYF.

The gene calls are TRBV30 and TRBJ1-5; D might be TRBD1 (5 bases). V was trimmed by 2 bases and J by 4 bases, leaving 12 bases between them. This CDR3 region has 14 residues. Germline CDR1 is GTSNPN and CDR2 is SVGIG (reference sequence). CDR3 in amino acids: CAWSLERGNQPQHF. CDR3 DNA: TGTGCCTGGAGTCTCGAACGGGGGAATCAGCCCCAGCATTTT.

The rearrangement links TRBV28 to TRBJ1-2; perhaps TRBD1 as D (5 bases). The CDR3 consists of 13 residues. Germline V gives CDR1 MDHEN, CDR2 SYDVKM. Trimming took 8 bases from V and 3 from J, leaving 13 bases between them. The DNA for the CDR3 is TGTGCCAGCGGATGGGGGGACCACTATGGCTACACCTTC. This gives the protein CASGWGDHYGYTF.

The chain combines TRBV11-3 with TRBJ2-1; TRBD1 agrees at 8 bases. Germline CDR1 SGHNT, CDR2 YENEEA. The ends lost 0 bases at V and 7 bases at J; junction bases unmatched: 8. This CDR3 has 16 residues. The CDR3 reads CASSLDGAGGLNEQFF. The CDR3 DNA sequence: TGTGCCAGCAGCTTAGATGGCGCAGGGGGCTTGAATGAGCAGTTCTTC.

This clone was seen a single time. The genes are TRBV2 and TRBJ1-3, with 8 nucleotides matching TRBD1. Germline V CDR1 and CDR2: SNHLY, FYNNEI. The V gene end was trimmed by 6 bases and the J gene end by 1 base; junction bases not matched to a gene: 5. The CDR3 has 15 residues. The CDR3, as DNA: TGTGCCAGCAGAGGACAGGGCAGTTCTGGAAACACCATATATTTT. This sequence encodes CASRGQGSSGNTIYF.

The chain is built from TRBV7-8 and TRBJ2-7, with TRBD2 matching 9 bases. This CDR3 has 15 amino acids. J lost 1 base, V lost 2 bases, and 3 bases had no gene match. Germline V gives CDR1 SGHVS, CDR2 FQNEAQ. The CDR3 is CASSLIAGVSYEQYF. The CDR3, as DNA: TGTGCCAGCAGCTTAATAGCGGGAGTTTCCTACGAGCAGTACTTC. Full variable domain (remainder filled in from reference TRBV7-8 and TRBJ2-7): GAGVSQSPRYKVAKRGQDVALRCDPISGHVSLFWYQQALGQGPEFLTYFQNEAQLDKSGLPSDRFFAERPEGSVSTLKIQRTQQEDSAVYLCASSLIAGVSYEQYFGPGTRLTVT.

This clone has ten or more counts. CDR3 sequence (DNA): TGTGCCAGCAGTGGGAACCGGGACAGGGGGGACTATGGCTACACCTTC. Protein: CASSGNRDRGDYGYTF. The gene calls are TRBV2 and TRBJ1-2; 11 nucleotides agree with TRBD1. This CDR3 has 16 residues. J was trimmed by 3 bases and V by 4 bases; bases with no gene match: 7. Germline V gene data show CDR1 as SNHLY and CDR2 as FYNNEI. Complete variable domain (other parts from reference TRBV2 and TRBJ1-2): EPEVTQTPSHQVTQMGQEVILRCVPISNHLYFYWYRQILGQKVEFLVSFYNNEISEKSEIFDDQFSVERPDGSNFTLKIRSTKLEDSAMYFCASSGNRDRGDYGYTFGSGTRLTVV.

The gene calls are TRBV4-1 and TRBJ2-3; 13 bases are a match to TRBD2. V gave up 4 bases and J gave up 5 bases; unmatched junction bases: 15. CDR3 length: 19 residues. The germline CDR1 and CDR2 sequences are MGHRA and YSYEKL. The CDR3 loop is CASSLRGQLAGGPGDTQYF. CDR3 DNA: TGCGCCAGCAGCCTAAGAGGCCAACTAGCGGGAGGGCCTGGAGATACGCAGTATTTT.

The chain links TRBV2 to TRBJ2-1; 8 bases are shared with TRBD2. Germline assignment: CDR1 SNHLY and CDR2 FYNNEI. V shed 9 bases and J 6 bases; nucleotides not matched to a gene: 7. This CDR3 has 13 residues. The CDR3 here is CARDSGVGNEQFF. The CDR3 DNA follows: TGTGCCAGAGATAGCGGGGTCGGCAATGAGCAGTTCTTC.

The chain employs TRBV6-6 and TRBJ1-1, with a weak D call TRBD1 (5 bases). In germline, CDR1 is MNHNY, CDR2 SVGAGI (reference sequence). CDR3 length: 14 residues. Trimming removed 6 bases at V and 4 bases at J, with 15 bases between. Here the CDR3 DNA reads TGTGCCAGCAGCCCCGGGGGTCTGGGCACTGAAGCTTTCTTT. Protein sequence: CASSPGGLGTEAFF.

The chain is built from TRBV27 and TRBJ2-3, with D possibly TRBD1 on 6 matching bases. This CDR3 is built from 14 residues. V was cut by 5 bases and J by 7 bases, with 16 bases left in between. Germline-derived CDR1 and CDR2 are MNHEY and SMNVEV (reference sequence). CDR3 amino acids: CASSAYPRGNTQYF. The CDR3 DNA reads TGTGCCAGCAGTGCATACCCCAGGGGAAATACGCAGTATTTT.

V usage is TRBV28 and J usage is TRBJ2-7; tentatively, D is TRBD1 or TRBD2 (5 bases each). Trimming removed 3 bases from V and 1 base from J, with 13 bases in between. The CDR3 spans 15 residues. Germline CDR1 and CDR2: MDHEN and SYDVKM. The CDR3: CASSLGTGLSYEQYF. The CDR3, as DNA: TGTGCCAGCAGTTTGGGAACAGGACTTTCCTACGAGCAGTACTTC.

This chain links TRBV4-2 with TRBJ2-1; TRBD2 might be the D (5 bases). V was trimmed by 4 bases and J by 9 bases, leaving 10 bases between them. The germline V gene has CDR1 LGHNA and CDR2 YNFKEQ. The CDR3 consists of 12 residues. CDR3 sequence reads: CASSRTRSEQFF. CDR3 bases: TGTGCCAGCAGCCGTACTAGGAGTGAGCAGTTCTTC.

The genes are TRBV19 and TRBJ2-1; no reliable D call. Trimming took 5 bases from V and 1 from J, leaving 9 bases between them. Germline V gene sequence: CDR1 LNHDA, CDR2 SQIVND (reference sequence). This CDR3 contains 14 residues. The CDR3 loop is CASSSRWSYNEQFF. CDR3 nucleotides: TGTGCCAGTAGTTCAAGGTGGTCCTACAATGAGCAGTTCTTC.

The rearrangement links TRBV9 to TRBJ2-7, with TRBD1 matching over 7 bases. The junction had 6 bases not matched to a gene; V was cut back by 7 bases and J by 2 bases. The CDR3 totals 13 residues. CDR1 SGDLS and CDR2 YYNGEE come from the germline V gene. CDR3 in amino acids: CASGSGQTYEQYF. Written as DNA, the CDR3 is TGTGCCAGCGGTTCGGGACAGACCTACGAGCAGTACTTC.

This chain uses TRBV15 with TRBJ2-3; 9 bases agree with TRBD2. This CDR3 has 18 amino acids. V trimming: 1 base; J trimming: 0 bases; junction bases outside the gene matches: 8. Germline assignment: CDR1 LNHNV and CDR2 YYDKDF (reference sequence). The CDR3, as DNA: TGTGCCACCAGCAGAGGGCTAGCGGGGATAACTAGCACAGATACGCAGTATTTT. Amino acids: CATSRGLAGITSTDTQYF. The variable domain in full, with the rest retrieved from reference TRBV15 and TRBJ2-3, is DAMVIQNPRYQVTQFGKPVTLSCSQTLNHNVMYWYQQKSSQAPKLLFHYYDKDFNNEADTPDNFQSRRPNTSFCFLDIRSPGLGDTAMYLCATSRGLAGITSTDTQYFGPGTRLTVL.

This rearrangement joins TRBV4-3 to TRBJ1-4; 7 positions agree with TRBD1. The CDR3 covers 17 residues. V shed 0 bases and J 8 bases; nucleotides not matched to a gene: 12. CDR1 and CDR2 (germline): LGHNA, YSLEER. The chain's CDR3 is CASSQDRNLDRKEKLFF. CDR3 DNA: TGCGCCAGCAGCCAAGATCGGAACCTGGACAGGAAGGAAAAACTGTTTTTT.

A single count supports this clone. V usage is TRBV6-5 and J usage is TRBJ1-1; D may be TRBD1 (5 bases). Trimming shortened V by 6 bases and J by 1 base, and 12 bases separated the two germline ends. The germline V gene has CDR1 MNHEY and CDR2 SVGAGI. The CDR3 has 14 amino acids. The CDR3 nucleotides read TGTGCCAGCAGCGACTTGAGGGGGAACACTGAAGCTTTCTTT. Amino acids: CASSDLRGNTEAFF.

The chain links TRBV4-2 to TRBJ2-7; possibly TRBD1 for D (6 bases). Germline lookup yields CDR1 LGHNA and CDR2 YNFKEQ. The V and J ends lost 3 bases and 3 bases respectively, with 6 bases between them. This CDR3 has 12 residues. The CDR3 region is CASSQDSYEQYF. CDR3 bases: TGTGCCAGCAGCCAGGACAGCTACGAGCAGTACTTC.

The chain carries TRBV28 and TRBJ2-2; tentatively, D is TRBD1 (6 bases). Germline CDR1 reads MDHEN; CDR2 reads SYDVKM. The V and J ends lost 6 bases and 3 bases respectively, with 14 bases between them. This CDR3 spans 15 amino acids. CDR3 in DNA: TGTGCCAGCAGGGAACAGGGCTGGGACACCGGGGAGCTGTTTTTT. Its translation: CASREQGWDTGELFF.

The rearrangement uses TRBV30 and TRBJ1-1; the match to TRBD1 covers 7 bases. This CDR3 contains 12 residues. The trim removed 1 base at V and 7 bases at J, leaving 3 bases unmatched. Germline loops: CDR1 GTSNPN, CDR2 SVGIG (reference sequence). This CDR3 reads CAWSDDRDEAFF. As DNA, the CDR3 is TGTGCCTGGAGTGATGACAGGGATGAAGCTTTCTTT.